Listed below are T cell receptor beta chains from one sample, sequenced in a study of blood T cell repertoires in COVID-19. TCRdb keeps only in-frame clones here, not all; method: immunoSEQ multiplex PCR. Here the sample spans around 70,000 clones, around 93% being singletons. Sample: peripheral blood. These receptors were collected from a human donor in a cohort sampled during active COVID-19. The conserved cysteine and the conserved F or W are not part of the CDR3 here.

cdr3_length,j_call,v_call,cdr3_aa
14,TRBJ1-1,TRBV27,ASSQDRTFGNTEAF
15,TRBJ1-6,TRBV5-4,ASTSRSGTGENSPLH
12,TRBJ2-3,TRBV30,AWTSGRGTDTQY
18,TRBJ2-5,TRBV3-1/TRBV3-2,ASSQGMSELAGGPGETQY
11,TRBJ2-2,TRBV7-2,ASTLRGKGELF
11,TRBJ1-1,TRBV3-1/TRBV3-2,ASSGQRSTEAF
13,TRBJ2-1,TRBV19,ASSIPGYAYNEQF
13,TRBJ1-1,TRBV7-9,ASSLGAGRVTEAF
13,TRBJ2-5,TRBV6-2/TRBV6-3,ASSNRGIRDETQY
11,TRBJ2-3,TRBV19,ASSAGGTDTQY
14,TRBJ1-2,TRBV19,ASSTHSSTGIYGYT
12,TRBJ1-5,TRBV19,ASTLDSLNQPQH
12,TRBJ2-2,TRBV7-9,ASSPTGGTGELF
10,TRBJ2-5,TRBV11-2,ASSESGGTQY
10,TRBJ2-5,TRBV2,ASSYNPETQY
12,TRBJ1-5,TRBV9,ASSVGYSNQPQH
17,TRBJ1-5,TRBV5-1,ASSCLNPAPPKADQPQH
13,TRBJ1-1,TRBV19,ASSIPGQGGTEAF
11,TRBJ2-7,TRBV28,ASREGGGYEQY
14,TRBJ2-2,TRBV19,ASTIKTGGNTGELF
12,TRBJ2-7,TRBV7-8,ASSEDRGVYEQY
16,TRBJ1-4,TRBV9,ASSATESRTGGIEKLF
11,TRBJ1-2,TRBV6-2/TRBV6-3,ASSLDRDYGYT
13,TRBJ2-1,TRBV18,ASSQWTGPDNEQF
14,TRBJ2-7,TRBV5-1,ASSLASGTTSYEQY
14,TRBJ2-1,TRBV15,ATSRGGTAFYNEQF
12,TRBJ1-5,TRBV18,ASSPDRRNQPQH
12,TRBJ2-1,TRBV3-1/TRBV3-2,ASSHPSGVNEQF
12,TRBJ2-7,TRBV11-3,ASSPTGTAYEQY
9,TRBJ2-1,TRBV6-4,ASSARGEQF
12,TRBJ1-1,TRBV5-8,ASSWESEGTEAF
13,TRBJ2-5,TRBV6-4,ASSPGQGDEETQY
11,TRBJ1-2,TRBV12-1,ASSFGRVRGYT
14,TRBJ2-1,TRBV4-3,ASSQGPGADYNEQF
11,TRBJ2-5,TRBV6-2/TRBV6-3,ASSYKVAGTQY
12,TRBJ1-2,TRBV7-9,ASSSDRGSYGYT
15,TRBJ2-1,TRBV24-1,ATSGTSGSKVNQGQF
13,TRBJ1-6,TRBV27,ASSLSVGAGSPLH
13,TRBJ1-3,TRBV3-1/TRBV3-2,ASSQRSGSGNTIY
11,TRBJ1-1,TRBV28,ASSLSGRAEAF
12,TRBJ2-3,TRBV16,ASSQSLRTDTQY
15,TRBJ1-3,TRBV5-1,ASSAGQGNRPGNTIY
14,TRBJ2-3,TRBV2,ASSERGTTSTDTQY
11,TRBJ1-2,TRBV5-4,ASSGRGIYGYT
9,TRBJ2-7,TRBV7-2,ASRAAAEQY
13,TRBJ1-4,TRBV28,ASSSAGTGNEKLF
14,TRBJ1-3,TRBV15,ATSRDAAASGNTIY
14,TRBJ2-3,TRBV4-2,ASSVRVAGVSDTQY
10,TRBJ2-1,TRBV19,ASTDSYNEQF
11,TRBJ1-2,TRBV3-1/TRBV3-2,ASSSQWNYGYT
15,TRBJ2-3,TRBV11-2,ASSLGVRLAGTDTQY
11,TRBJ2-5,TRBV19,ASKGAGGETQY
13,TRBJ2-2,TRBV28,ASSLQGFSTGELF
12,TRBJ2-7,TRBV9,ASSVGSTTYEQY
12,TRBJ2-7,TRBV2,ASSSDTVTYEQY